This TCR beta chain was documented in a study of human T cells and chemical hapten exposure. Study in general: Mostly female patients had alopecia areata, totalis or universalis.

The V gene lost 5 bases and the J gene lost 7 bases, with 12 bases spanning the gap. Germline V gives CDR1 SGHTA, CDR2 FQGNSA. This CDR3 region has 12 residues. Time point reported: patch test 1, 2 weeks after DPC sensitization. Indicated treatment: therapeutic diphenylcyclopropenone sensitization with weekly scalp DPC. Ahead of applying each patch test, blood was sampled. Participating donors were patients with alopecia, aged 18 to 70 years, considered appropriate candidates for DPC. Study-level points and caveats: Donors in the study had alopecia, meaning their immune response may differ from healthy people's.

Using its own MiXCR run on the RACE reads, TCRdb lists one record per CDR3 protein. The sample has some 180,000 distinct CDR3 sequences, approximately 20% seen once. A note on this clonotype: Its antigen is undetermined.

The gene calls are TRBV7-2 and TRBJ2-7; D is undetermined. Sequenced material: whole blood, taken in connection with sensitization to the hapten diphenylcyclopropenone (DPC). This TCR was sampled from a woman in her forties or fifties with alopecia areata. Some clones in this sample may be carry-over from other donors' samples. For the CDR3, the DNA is TGTGCCAGCAGCCGGGCCTTCTGGGAGCAGTACTTC. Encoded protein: CASSRAFWEQYF.